The following is a TCR beta chain sequence with its context. The specificity of this receptor is unknown. Base quality data are lacking; no much larger clone is found one base away. TCRbeta CDR3 regions were amplified from genomic DNA by means of the immunoSEQ Assay, a bias-controlled multiplex PCR. On the study's bioinformatics: The number of nucleated cells in each sample was estimated from the amplification of reference gene primers within the assay. Sequence reads were collapsed and filtered to measure the absolute abundance of every unique TCRbeta CDR3 rearrangement. For each sample, productive Simpson clonality was calculated by taking the square root of Simpson's diversity index across productive rearrangements. TCRdb obtained this table from immuneACCESS and retained in-frame rearrangements with V and J assigned. These tables miss some clones; where compared with another copy, unresolved V genes account for less than half of the shortfall, and the remainder is unexplained. V and J calls and clone size follow that table, whereas D and trimming were derived from the DNA. The sample data list under 20,000 clones, and about 81% of these were observed just once. The ten largest clones take up around 8.1% of the sample.

Collaborating institutions collected whole blood in K2EDTA tubes following their own protocols. Collaborator samples were shipped for TCRbeta analysis as frozen whole blood, isolated PBMCs, or DNA extracted from either sample type. The sample originates from a study of blood T cell repertoires in COVID-19 (dated by TCRdb to the early 2020s). For the wider study: Collaborator samples came from the United States, Italy and Spain and covered acute and convalescent phases of COVID-19. The material from the prospective study consisted of cDNA or gDNA derived from T cells, B-cell-depleted T cells, or PBMCs. Deeply sampled blood TCRbeta repertoires from subjects exposed to, actively infected with, or recovered from COVID-19 were included in the dataset. The repertoires were released in a freely available public database meant as a resource for research on the immune response to SARS-CoV-2. The samples were drawn from two sources: the first 160 participants of the ongoing ImmuneRACE study, and 1,254 subjects contributed by 6 global collaborators. A de-identified subject ID, COVID-19 status, age in years and sex were almost always included in the sample metadata. Where HLA class I and class II types were available, the types were taken from metadata supplied by the sample provider, not from assay-based typing. The study at large found these results: The amount of clinical and demographic metadata varied by source and participant and was provided uncurated.

The sample consisted of peripheral blood. The receptor was derived from a man in his sixties with acute or convalescent COVID-19.

The CDR3 protein: CASSIDMAGMGLDTQYF. The DNA reads as follows: TGTGCCAGTAGTATAGATATGGCAGGGATGGGCCTAGATACGCAGTATTTT. The chain employs TRBV19 and TRBJ2-3; TRBD1 is perhaps the D gene, given 5 matching bases. Based on the germline V gene (reference sequence), the CDR1 and CDR2 sequences are LNHDA and SQIVND. The CDR3 contains 17 residues, cysteine and phenylalanine counted. The DNA shown is the 51-base CDR3, in frame from base 1. V is reduced by 0 bases and J by 5 bases, leaving a spacing of 18 bases between them. Beyond the CDR3, the reference TRBV19 and TRBJ2-3 genes provide the residues; the full variable domain reads: DGGITQSPKYLFRKEGQNVTLSCEQNLNHDAMYWYRQDPGQGLRLIYYSQIVNDFQKGDIAEGYSVSREKKESFPLTVTSAQKNPTAFYLCASSIDMAGMGLDTQYFGPGTRLTVL.